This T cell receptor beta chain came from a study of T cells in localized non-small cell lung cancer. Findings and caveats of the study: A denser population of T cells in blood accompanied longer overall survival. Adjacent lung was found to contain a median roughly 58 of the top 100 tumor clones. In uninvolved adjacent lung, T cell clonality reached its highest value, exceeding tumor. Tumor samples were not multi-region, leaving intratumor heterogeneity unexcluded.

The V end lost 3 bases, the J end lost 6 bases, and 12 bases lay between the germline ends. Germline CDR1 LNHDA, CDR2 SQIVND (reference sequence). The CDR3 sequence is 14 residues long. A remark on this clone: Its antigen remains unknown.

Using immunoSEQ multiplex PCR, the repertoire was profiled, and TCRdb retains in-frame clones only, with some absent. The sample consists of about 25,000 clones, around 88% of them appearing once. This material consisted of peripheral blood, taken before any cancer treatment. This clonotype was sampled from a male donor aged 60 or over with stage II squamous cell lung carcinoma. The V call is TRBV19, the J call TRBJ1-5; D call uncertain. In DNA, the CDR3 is TGTGCCAGTAGTATCACGGGGTCGGGTCAGCCCCAGCATTTT. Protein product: CASSITGSGQPQHF.